Shown below are 13 T cell receptor beta chains from a single sample sequenced in a study of identical twins. One entry per CDR3 protein results from TCRdb running MiXCR on the 5' RACE reads. The table shows 260,000 or so distinct CDR3 sequences, with approximately 7.9% occurring only once. These data are also associated with another study on yellow fever vaccine responses in identical twins.

The source material was CD8+ T cells sorted from blood. All receptors come from a woman aged 18-29 years in good health.

This clonotype was recorded at least ten times. J is TRBJ2-4 and V is TRBV12-3 or TRBV12-4; 8 bases agree with TRBD1. The CDR3 runs to 12 residues. J was trimmed by 15 bases and V by 7 bases; bases with no gene match: 11. This CDR3 reads CASTSRRDRSYF. DNA of the CDR3: TGTGCCAGCACCTCCCGCAGGGACAGGTCGTACTTC.

This rearrangement joins TRBV3-1 to TRBJ2-7; TRBD2 agrees at 9 bases. The CDR3 contains 19 residues. The germline V gene has CDR1 LGHDT and CDR2 YNNKEL (reference sequence). The ends lost 3 bases at V and 4 bases at J; junction bases unmatched: 19. CDR3: CASSQSEEGLAPQKYEQYF. DNA of the CDR3: TGTGCCAGCAGCCAGAGTGAAGAGGGACTAGCTCCCCAGAAGTACGAGCAGTACTTC.

The rearrangement joins TRBV7-9 to TRBJ2-1, with a weak D call TRBD2 (6 bases). The CDR3 is made up of 11 amino acids. V dropped 1 base and J dropped 15 bases, with 10 bases sitting between them. Germline CDR1 is SEHNR and CDR2 is FQNEAQ (reference sequence). The CDR3 bases are TGTGCCAGCAGCTTAGGGGGGGAGGTGTTCTTC. Translating it yields CASSLGGEVFF.

This chain uses TRBV12-3 or TRBV12-4 with TRBJ2-5; D could derive from TRBD1 or TRBD2 (5 bases each). Trimming cost V 6 bases and J 5 bases, with 13 bases left between them. This CDR3 region has 13 residues. Here the CDR3 DNA reads TGTGCCAGCAGCTATGGGGGTGAGGAGACCCAGTACTTC. Translation: CASSYGGEETQYF.

V usage is TRBV6-5 and J usage is TRBJ2-3; D gene ambiguous. The CDR3 sequence is 14 residues long. The germline V gene has CDR1 MNHEY and CDR2 SVGAGI. V gave up 2 bases and J gave up 1 base, with 7 bases separating them. This CDR3 is CASSYEQGTDTQYF. CDR3 sequence (DNA): TGTGCCAGCAGTTACGAGCAGGGCACAGATACGCAGTATTTT.

This clonotype was recorded many times. Written as DNA, the CDR3 is TGTGCCAGCAGCTCCGTGACAGGGGCTATGAACACTGAAGCTTTCTTT. Amino acid sequence: CASSSVTGAMNTEAFF. The chain links TRBV7-9 to TRBJ1-1; 8 nucleotides match TRBD1. CDR1 is SEHNR, CDR2 FQNEAQ, per germline (reference sequence). CDR3 length equals 16 residues. With V trimmed by 4 bases and J by 0 bases, 7 bases remained unmatched. The complete variable domain, with remaining parts taken from reference TRBV7-9 and TRBJ1-1, reads DTGVSQNPRHKITKRGQNVTFRCDPISEHNRLYWYRQTLGQGPEFLTYFQNEAQLEKSRLLSDRFSAERPKGSFSTLEIQRTEQGDSAMYLCASSSVTGAMNTEAFFGQGTRLTVV.

The rearrangement links TRBV6-1 to TRBJ2-5; TRBD1 matches at 12 bases. Germline-derived CDR1 and CDR2 are MNHNS and SASEGT. This CDR3 contains 15 residues. J gave up 5 bases and V 7 bases, and 8 bases lay outside the gene matches. The CDR3 DNA reads TGTGCCAGCACCGCTGGGACAGGGGGCTGGGAGACCCAGTACTTC. Encoded protein: CASTAGTGGWETQYF.

The sample holds many counts of this clonotype. This chain links TRBV13 with TRBJ1-1; D may be TRBD1 (5 bases). V lost 2 bases to trimming and J lost 3 bases, with 7 bases between them. The CDR3 is 13 amino acids. CDR1 is PRHDT and CDR2 is FYEKMQ in the germline V gene (reference sequence). The CDR3 reads CASSLLGDTEAFF. The DNA of the CDR3 is TGTGCCAGCAGCTTATTGGGGGACACTGAAGCTTTCTTT.

This clonotype was seen ten or more times. The CDR3 DNA sequence: TGCAGTGCTGGGTCCCGGGACCTACGACCGGAGCAGTACTTC. Translated, it gives CSAGSRDLRPEQYF. The chain has TRBV20-1 and TRBJ2-7; D is possibly TRBD1 or TRBD2 (5 bases each). V lost 5 bases, J lost 7 bases, and 21 bases lay in between. Per germline, CDR1 DFQATT and CDR2 SNEGSKA (reference sequence). The CDR3 sequence is 14 residues long.

The table lists this clonotype with many counts. V and J are TRBV16 and TRBJ1-6; D is unclear. V shed 4 bases and J shed 0 bases, with 10 bases lying between them. This CDR3 has 16 amino acids. CDR1 is KGHSY and CDR2 is FQNENV in the germline V gene. DNA for the CDR3: TGTGCCAGCAGCCGGCAAGTCCCCTCCTATAATTCACCCCTCCACTTT. Translating gives CASSRQVPSYNSPLHF.

This clonotype has just a few counts. This chain connects TRBV7-9 to TRBJ2-1; no reliable D call. CDR1 and CDR2 from the germline V gene are SEHNR and FQNEAQ (reference sequence). Trimming left V 5 bases short and J 1 base short, with 15 bases between. This CDR3 has 16 amino acids. CDR3 coding DNA: TGTGCCAGCAGCGTAACTTACGAAGGGTCCTACAATGAGCAGTTCTTC. This sequence encodes CASSVTYEGSYNEQFF.

With respect to this clonotype: This clone may be a read error of a much larger clone one base away. V usage is TRBV5-6 and J usage is TRBJ2-1; 10 bases align to TRBD2. Trimming cost V 0 bases and J 10 bases; bases outside gene matches: 4. This CDR3 has 14 residues. Germline CDR1 and CDR2: SGHDT and YYEEEE. CDR3 bases: TGTGCCAGCAGCTTGGACACACTAGCGGGGGAGCAGTTCTTC. Protein: CASSLDTLAGEQFF.

This clonotype was picked up a small number of times. The chain employs TRBV29-1 and TRBJ2-2; D is perhaps TRBD2 (6 bases). This CDR3 comprises 12 residues. The germline CDR1 and CDR2 sequences are SQVTM and ANQGSEA. DNA of the CDR3: TGCAGTATCCTGGGGGGCACCGGGGAGCTGTTTTTT. Amino acids: CSILGGTGELFF.